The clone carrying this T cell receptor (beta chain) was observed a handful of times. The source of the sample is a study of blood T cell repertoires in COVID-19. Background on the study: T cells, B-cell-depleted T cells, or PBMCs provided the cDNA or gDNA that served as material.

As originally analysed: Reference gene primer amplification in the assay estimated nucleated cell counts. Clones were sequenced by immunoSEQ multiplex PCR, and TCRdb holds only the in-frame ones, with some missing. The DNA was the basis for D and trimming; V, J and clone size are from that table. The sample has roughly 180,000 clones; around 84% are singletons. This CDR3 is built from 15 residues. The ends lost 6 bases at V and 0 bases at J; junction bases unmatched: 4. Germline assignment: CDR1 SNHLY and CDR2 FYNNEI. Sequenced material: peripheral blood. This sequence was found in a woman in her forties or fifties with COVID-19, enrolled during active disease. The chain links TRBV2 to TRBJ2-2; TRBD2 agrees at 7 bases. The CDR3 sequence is CASRELAANTGELFF. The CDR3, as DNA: TGTGCCAGCAGGGAGCTAGCGGCGAACACCGGGGAGCTGTTTTTT.